The 13 T cell receptor beta chains below come from one sample, sequenced in a study of blood T cell repertoires in COVID-19. Here immunoSEQ multiplex PCR was the method, and the copy in TCRdb shows in-frame clones only, minus some. The sample contains some 190,000 clones, around nine tenths of which appear only once. The sequencing sample was made of peripheral blood. These receptors all stem from a man between 18 and 29 years old with active or convalescent COVID-19.

CDR3: CASTHDSSMNTEAFF. CDR3 nucleotide sequence: TGTGCCAGTACTCATGACAGCTCGATGAACACTGAAGCTTTCTTT. The V gene is TRBV19, the J gene TRBJ1-1; maybe TRBD1 (5 bases). Germline V CDR1 and CDR2: LNHDA, SQIVND (reference sequence). V lost 7 bases and J 0 bases, leaving 15 bases between the germline ends. The CDR3 totals 15 residues.

This clone has a single count. The chain couples TRBV6-5 to TRBJ2-7; D gene unclear. The CDR3 is 15 amino acids. V lost 7 bases and J lost 1, with 17 bases in between. Germline lookup yields CDR1 MNHEY and CDR2 SVGAGI. CDR3: CASTHTAPQSYEQYF. The CDR3 region has the DNA TGTGCCAGCACCCACACCGCCCCACAATCCTACGAGCAGTACTTC.

The sample holds a few counts of this clone. This rearrangement joins TRBV29-1 to TRBJ1-1; tentatively, D is TRBD1 (5 bases). CDR3 length equals 13 residues. The germline V gene has CDR1 SQVTM and CDR2 ANQGSEA. With 7 bases removed from V and 6 bases from J, the gap between germline ends came to 18 bases. This CDR3 is CSAGTSNGAEAFF. CDR3 bases: TGCAGCGCCGGGACTTCCAATGGGGCTGAAGCTTTCTTT.

The chain employs TRBV6-1 and TRBJ2-1; 15 bases are shared with TRBD2. The CDR3 consists of 17 residues. V lost 4 bases and J lost 8; bases outside the gene matches: 9. Looked up from germline, CDR1 is MNHNS and CDR2 is SASEGT. The CDR3 loop is CASSGRTSGRAMHEQFF. CDR3 in DNA: TGTGCCAGCAGTGGGAGGACTAGCGGGAGGGCCATGCATGAGCAGTTCTTC.

CDR3 residues: CASSPRAGFNQPQHF. DNA of the CDR3: TGTGCCAGCAGCCCACGAGCAGGGTTCAATCAGCCCCAGCATTTT. The chain combines TRBV11-2 with TRBJ1-5; D is perhaps TRBD1 (5 bases). Germline V CDR1 and CDR2: SGHAT, FQNNGV. The CDR3 covers 15 residues. With 5 bases removed from V and 3 bases from J, the gap between germline ends came to 14 bases.

The V and J genes are TRBV27 and TRBJ2-7; D perhaps matches TRBD1 (5 bases). Germline V gene lookup returns CDR1 MNHEY and CDR2 SMNVEV (reference sequence). Trimming shortened V by 6 bases and J by 3 bases, and 12 bases separated the two germline ends. The CDR3 consists of 13 residues. CDR3 bases: TGTGCCAGCAGCAACAGGACATTCTACGAGCAGTACTTC. Its protein product is CASSNRTFYEQYF.

The V gene is TRBV19, the J gene TRBJ2-7, with 8 bases aligning to TRBD2. The CDR3 spans 14 residues. The germline gives CDR1 LNHDA, CDR2 SQIVND (reference sequence). The ends lost 3 bases at V and 6 bases at J; junction bases unmatched: 7. CDR3 coding DNA: TGTGCCAGTAGTATGGTGGGACTAGAAGGCGAGCAGTACTTC. Residues: CASSMVGLEGEQYF.

The V call is TRBV27, the J call TRBJ1-5; 7 bases align to TRBD1. The CDR3 runs to 15 residues. V lost 3 bases to trimming and J lost 4 bases; unmatched junction nucleotides: 6. Germline CDR1 reads MNHEY; CDR2 reads SMNVEV (reference sequence). CDR3 loop: CASSFGQEPNQPQHF. CDR3 in DNA: TGTGCCAGCAGTTTTGGACAGGAGCCGAATCAGCCCCAGCATTTT.

This chain connects TRBV10-2 to TRBJ2-1, with 8 bases lining up with TRBD2. The CDR3 extends over 15 amino acids. CDR1 WSHSY and CDR2 SAAADI come from the germline V gene. V shed 0 bases, J shed 9 bases, and the junction held 7 bases outside the gene matches. CDR3 DNA: TGCGCCAGCAGTGAGTCGTCGGGGGGGTTAGGTGAGCAGTTCTTC. Its protein product is CASSESSGGLGEQFF.

The chain couples TRBV27 to TRBJ1-5, with 7 bases matching TRBD1. J lost 6 bases, V lost 5 bases, and 10 bases had no gene match. The CDR3 totals 15 residues. Germline V gene sequence: CDR1 MNHEY, CDR2 SMNVEV (reference sequence). The CDR3 sequence is CASSPDRVPSQPQHF. CDR3 in DNA: TGTGCCAGCAGTCCCGACAGGGTTCCCAGTCAGCCCCAGCATTTT.

V and J are TRBV19 and TRBJ2-1; TRBD2 is a possible D gene (6 bases). Germline CDR1 reads LNHDA; CDR2 reads SQIVND (reference sequence). V lost 4 bases and J 0 bases, leaving 13 bases between the germline ends. The CDR3 has 16 amino acids. This CDR3 reads CASSTPRGSSYNEQFF. In nucleotides, the CDR3 is TGTGCCAGTAGTACCCCGCGGGGCAGCTCCTACAATGAGCAGTTCTTC.

This clone was counted a few times. The chain uses TRBV7-9 and TRBJ2-7, with D possibly TRBD2 on 5 matching bases. This CDR3 region has 14 residues. Germline CDR1 reads SEHNR; CDR2 reads FQNEAQ (reference sequence). V was cut by 4 bases and J by 4 bases, with 14 bases left in between. The CDR3 DNA follows: TGTGCCAGCAGCTCCGGGGTCGCGATATACGAGCAGTACTTC. Its protein product is CASSSGVAIYEQYF. Based on the CDR3 plus reference TRBV7-9 and TRBJ2-7, the full variable domain is DTGVSQNPRHKITKRGQNVTFRCDPISEHNRLYWYRQTLGQGPEFLTYFQNEAQLEKSRLLSDRFSAERPKGSFSTLEIQRTEQGDSAMYLCASSSGVAIYEQYFGPGTRLTVT.

The gene calls are TRBV23-1 and TRBJ2-6; 8 bases fit TRBD1. TRBV23-1 is an open reading frame, and its role is uncertain. This CDR3 spans 18 amino acids. Losses at the gene ends were 3 bases for V and 0 bases for J; bases not matched to a gene: 7. This chain's CDR3 is CASSHSQDRDSGANVLTF. In DNA form, the CDR3 reads TGCGCCAGCAGTCATTCTCAGGACAGGGACTCTGGGGCCAACGTCCTGACTTTC.